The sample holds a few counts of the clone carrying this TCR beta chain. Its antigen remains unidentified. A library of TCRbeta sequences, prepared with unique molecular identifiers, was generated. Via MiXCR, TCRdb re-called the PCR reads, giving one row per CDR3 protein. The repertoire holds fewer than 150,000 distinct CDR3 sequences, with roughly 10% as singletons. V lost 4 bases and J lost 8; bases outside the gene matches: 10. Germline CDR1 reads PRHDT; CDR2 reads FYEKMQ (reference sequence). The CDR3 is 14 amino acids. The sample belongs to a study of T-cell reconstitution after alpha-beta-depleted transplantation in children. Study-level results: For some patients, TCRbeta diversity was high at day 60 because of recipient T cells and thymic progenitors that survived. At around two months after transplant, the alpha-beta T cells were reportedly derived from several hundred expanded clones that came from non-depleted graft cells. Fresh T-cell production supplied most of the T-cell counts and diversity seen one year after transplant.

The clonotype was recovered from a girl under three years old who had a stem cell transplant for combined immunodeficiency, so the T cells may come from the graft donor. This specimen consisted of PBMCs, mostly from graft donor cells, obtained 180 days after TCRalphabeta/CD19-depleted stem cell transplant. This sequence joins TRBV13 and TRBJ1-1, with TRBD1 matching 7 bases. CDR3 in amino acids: CASSSPTGAEEAFF. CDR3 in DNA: TGTGCCAGCAGCTCACCTACAGGGGCCGAGGAAGCTTTCTTT.